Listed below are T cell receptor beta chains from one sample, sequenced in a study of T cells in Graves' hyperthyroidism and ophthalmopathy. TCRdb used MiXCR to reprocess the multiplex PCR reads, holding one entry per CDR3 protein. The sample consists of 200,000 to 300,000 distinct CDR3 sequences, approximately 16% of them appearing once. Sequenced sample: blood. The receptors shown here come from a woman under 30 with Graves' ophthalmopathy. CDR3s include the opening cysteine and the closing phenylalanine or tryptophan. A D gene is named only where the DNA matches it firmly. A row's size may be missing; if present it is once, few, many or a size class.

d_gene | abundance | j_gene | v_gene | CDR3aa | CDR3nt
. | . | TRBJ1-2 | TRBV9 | CASSVGVSYGYTF | TGTGCCAGCAGCGTAGGAGTTTCCTATGGCTACACCTTC
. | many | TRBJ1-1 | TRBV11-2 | CASSLEQLNTEAFF | TGTGCCAGCAGCTTAGAACAGCTAAACACTGAAGCTTTCTTT
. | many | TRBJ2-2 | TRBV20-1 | CSANRDENTGELFF | TGCAGTGCTAACCGGGACGAGAACACCGGGGAGCTGTTTTTT
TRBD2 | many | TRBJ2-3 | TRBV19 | CASSMNSGMPWADTQYF | TGTGCCAGTAGTATGAATAGCGGGATGCCTTGGGCAGATACGCAGTATTTT
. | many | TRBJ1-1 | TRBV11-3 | CASSPRAGTTEGVTEAFF | TGTGCCAGCAGCCCGAGAGCCGGGACAACAGAAGGGGTCACTGAAGCTTTCTTT
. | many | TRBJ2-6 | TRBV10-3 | CAITPGPLISGANVLTF | TGTGCCATTACACCGGGACCGCTTATCTCTGGGGCCAACGTCCTGACTTTC
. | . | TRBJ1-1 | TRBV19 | CASSSQAGRTLDTEAFF | TGTGCCAGTAGTAGTCAAGCGGGGCGGACTTTGGACACTGAAGCTTTCTTT
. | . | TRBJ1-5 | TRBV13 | CASSLRLVGNQPQHF | TGTGCCAGCAGCTTAAGGCTAGTAGGCAATCAGCCCCAGCATTTT
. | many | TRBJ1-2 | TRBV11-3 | CASSLGRANYGYTF | TGTGCCAGCAGCTTGGGCAGGGCTAACTATGGCTACACCTTC
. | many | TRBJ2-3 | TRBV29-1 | CSVVPPSDTQYF | TGCAGCGTTGTGCCTCCCTCGGATACGCAGTATTTT
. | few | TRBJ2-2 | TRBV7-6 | CATRGSRENGELFF | TGTGCCACCCGGGGATCCCGGGAGAACGGGGAGCTGTTTTTT
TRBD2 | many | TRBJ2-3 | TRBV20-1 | CSARSSGRAADTQYF | TGCAGTGCTAGATCTAGCGGGAGGGCCGCAGATACGCAGTATTTT
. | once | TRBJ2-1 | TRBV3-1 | CASSQDERYNEQFF | TGTGCCAGCAGCCAAGATGAAAGATACAATGAGCAGTTCTTC
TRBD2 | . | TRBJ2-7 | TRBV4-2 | CAGSQDLASGRHEQYF | TGTGCCGGCAGCCAAGACTTGGCTAGCGGCCGTCACGAGCAGTACTTC
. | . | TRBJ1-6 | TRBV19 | CASTLARSRDSPLHF | TGTGCCAGTACTCTGGCACGTAGCAGGGATTCACCCCTCCACTTT
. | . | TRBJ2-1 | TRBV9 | CASSPPGRGNEQFF | TGTGCCAGCAGCCCTCCGGGACGAGGGAATGAGCAGTTCTTC
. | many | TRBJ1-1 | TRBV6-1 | CASPGWYTEAFF | TGTGCCAGCCCGGGGTGGTACACTGAAGCTTTCTTT
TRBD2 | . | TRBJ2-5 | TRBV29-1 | CSVSYPGTSDPGQETQYF | TGCAGCGTCTCCTACCCCGGGACTAGCGATCCCGGCCAAGAGACCCAGTACTTC
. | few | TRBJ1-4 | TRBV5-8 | CASSLSGWATNEKLFF | TGTGCCAGCAGCTTGTCGGGTTGGGCAACTAATGAAAAACTGTTTTTT
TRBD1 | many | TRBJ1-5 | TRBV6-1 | CASSELTGMGGQPQHF | TGTGCCAGCAGTGAGCTGACAGGGATGGGGGGTCAGCCCCAGCATTTT
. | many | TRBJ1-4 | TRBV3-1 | CASSQDSLGRGLFF | TGTGCCAGCAGCCAAGATTCACTAGGACGAGGACTGTTTTTT
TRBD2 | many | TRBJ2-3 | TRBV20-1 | CSAFRTSGRLDTQYF | TGCAGTGCTTTCCGGACTAGCGGGAGGTTAGATACGCAGTATTTT
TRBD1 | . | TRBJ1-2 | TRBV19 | CASSILTGIDGYTF | TGTGCCAGTAGTATCTTGACAGGGATCGATGGCTACACCTTC
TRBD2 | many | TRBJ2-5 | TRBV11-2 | CASSPTSGIQYF | TGTGCCAGCAGCCCAACTAGCGGGATTCAGTACTTC
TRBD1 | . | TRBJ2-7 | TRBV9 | CASSGRDRAYEQYF | TGTGCCAGCAGCGGTCGGGACAGGGCCTACGAGCAGTACTTC
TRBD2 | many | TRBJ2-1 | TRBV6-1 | CASSPRSGGGDEQFF | TGTGCCAGCAGCCCACGTAGCGGGGGGGGCGATGAGCAGTTCTTC
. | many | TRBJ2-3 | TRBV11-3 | CASSLFGDSWTDTQYF | TGTGCCAGCAGCTTATTCGGGGACTCGTGGACAGATACGCAGTATTTT
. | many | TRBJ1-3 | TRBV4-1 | CASSQEPGTLNTIYF | TGCGCCAGCAGCCAAGAGCCAGGGACTTTAAACACCATATATTTT
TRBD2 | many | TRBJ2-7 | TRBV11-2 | CASSWLRGRGFYEQYF | TGTGCCAGCAGTTGGCTACGCGGGAGGGGGTTCTACGAGCAGTACTTC
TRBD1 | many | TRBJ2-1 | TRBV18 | CASSPRPRQGAKNEQFF | TGTGCCAGCTCACCTCGCCCGCGACAGGGAGCGAAGAATGAGCAGTTCTTC
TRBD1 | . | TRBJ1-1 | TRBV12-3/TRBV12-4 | CASSFRTGGWRMNTEAFF | TGTGCCAGCAGTTTCAGGACAGGGGGCTGGAGGATGAACACTGAAGCTTTCTTT
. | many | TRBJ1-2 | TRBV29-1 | CSVNRQMTGGGYTF | TGCAGCGTCAACCGCCAAATGACAGGCGGGGGCTACACCTTC